Listed here are 22 T cell receptor beta chains from one sample, sequenced in a study of cytomegalovirus exposure and HLA in healthy donors. Use of 60 Vbeta and 13 Jbeta primers characterized the PCR. Clones were read by immunoSEQ multiplex PCR, and TCRdb kept only the in-frame ones, dropping some. The repertoire holds around 120,000 clones, with about 86% as singletons. Source material: PBMCs. These receptors all stem from a man aged 18 to 30 in good health and CMV-seronegative.

The chain combines TRBV7-9 with TRBJ1-1, with 8 bases fitting TRBD1. V shed 5 bases and J 0 bases; nucleotides not matched to a gene: 11. The V gene's germline CDR1 is SEHNR and CDR2 FQNEAQ (reference sequence). The CDR3 length is 17 residues. The DNA of the CDR3 is TGTGCCAGCAGCCCCCTCGGACAGGGAAGGTTGAACACTGAAGCTTTCTTT. As protein: CASSPLGQGRLNTEAFF.

The rearrangement joins TRBV7-8 to TRBJ1-5; no definite D call. The CDR3 sequence is 15 residues long. Trimming pared 7 bases from V and 0 bases from J, leaving 13 bases between. Germline V gives CDR1 SGHVS, CDR2 FQNEAQ. The DNA for the CDR3 is TGTGCCAGCACCCCCTCCGGGAATAGCAATCAGCCCCAGCATTTT. As protein: CASTPSGNSNQPQHF.

This chain connects TRBV30 to TRBJ2-7, with TRBD1 matching 10 bases. The germline V gene encodes CDR1 GTSNPN and CDR2 SVGIG (reference sequence). This CDR3 is 17 amino acids long. The V gene end was trimmed by 0 bases and the J gene end by 2 bases; junction bases not matched to a gene: 10. The CDR3 loop is CAWSVFLGQGKTYEQYF. The CDR3 region has the DNA TGTGCCTGGAGTGTATTCCTGGGACAGGGGAAAACCTACGAGCAGTACTTC.

V is TRBV28 and J is TRBJ2-7; tentatively, D is TRBD2 (7 bases). CDR3 length: 15 residues. Germline V gives CDR1 MDHEN, CDR2 SYDVKM. Trimming cost V 5 bases and J 4 bases, with 18 bases left between them. CDR3 in DNA: TGTGCCAGCAGTCCTGGTAGGGGGGGAGGTTACGAGCAGTACTTC. It translates to CASSPGRGGGYEQYF.

The chain has TRBV6-5 and TRBJ1-5, with TRBD1 as a possible D gene (6 bases). Trimming removed 8 bases from V and 4 bases from J, with 18 bases in between. Germline V gene lookup returns CDR1 MNHEY and CDR2 SVGAGI. CDR3 size: 15 residues. The CDR3 coding sequence is TGTGCCAGCCGCCAACAGGGAGAAGGAAATCAGCCCCAGCATTTT. Its protein is CASRQQGEGNQPQHF.

V is TRBV29-1 and J is TRBJ2-7; no definite D call. The CDR3 covers 14 residues. Germline CDR1 reads SQVTM; CDR2 reads ANQGSEA. The V gene lost 4 bases and the J gene lost 0 bases, with 13 bases spanning the gap. The CDR3 spells CSVVVQANSYEQYF. CDR3 sequence (DNA): TGCAGCGTTGTTGTGCAGGCAAACTCCTACGAGCAGTACTTC.

This clone was detected once. The J gene is TRBJ1-6, the V gene TRBV6-6; possible D gene TRBD1, 5 bases. Looked up from germline, CDR1 is MNHNY and CDR2 is SVGAGI (reference sequence). Trimming cost V 2 bases and J 10 bases, with 18 bases left between them. The CDR3 consists of 16 residues. CDR3 in amino acids: CASSYLGQGEGSPLHF. The CDR3 nucleotides are TGTGCCAGCAGTTACCTCGGGCAGGGCGAAGGCTCACCCCTCCACTTT.

This clone occurred a few times. V is TRBV11-2 and J is TRBJ1-1; D unresolved. The V gene's germline CDR1 is SGHAT and CDR2 FQNNGV. The CDR3 has 16 amino acids. Trimming took off 1 base at V and 1 base at J, with 13 bases between the two ends. DNA for the CDR3: TGTGCCAGCAGCTTAGGGTACGTAGGGAGGAACACTGAAGCTTTCTTT. Amino acids: CASSLGYVGRNTEAFF.

This rearrangement joins TRBV19 to TRBJ2-7, with 7 bases identical to TRBD1. V lost 3 bases to trimming and J lost 2 bases; unmatched junction nucleotides: 4. The CDR3 runs 14 residues. Germline V gene lookup returns CDR1 LNHDA and CDR2 SQIVND (reference sequence). The CDR3 loop is CASSINRGAYEQYF. For the CDR3, the DNA is TGTGCCAGTAGTATCAACAGGGGTGCCTACGAGCAGTACTTC.

This sequence joins TRBV7-2 and TRBJ1-1; D not certain. This CDR3 region has 15 residues. The germline CDR1 and CDR2 sequences are SGHTA and FQGNSA. V was cut by 4 bases and J by 1 base, with 13 bases left in between. DNA of the CDR3: TGTGCCAGCAGCTCTCACGGCGGGTCGAACACTGAAGCTTTCTTT. Its translation is CASSSHGGSNTEAFF.

This chain links TRBV6-5 with TRBJ2-1; D may be TRBD1 (6 bases). Trimming pared 0 bases from V and 0 bases from J, leaving 9 bases between. The CDR3 length is 16 residues. Germline V gene data show CDR1 as MNHEY and CDR2 as SVGAGI. The CDR3 protein is CASSYSGQGSYNEQFF. The CDR3 DNA reads TGTGCCAGCAGTTACTCGGGACAAGGCTCCTACAATGAGCAGTTCTTC.

V and J are TRBV18 and TRBJ2-2; 10 bases line up with TRBD1. Germline CDR1 reads KGHSH; CDR2 reads LQKENI. This CDR3 region has 18 residues. V gave up 4 bases and J gave up 8 bases; unmatched junction bases: 16. The CDR3 DNA is TGTGCCAGCTCACGAACTAAAATGACAGGGGGCCCTCCGGGGGAGCTGTTTTTT. This translates into CASSRTKMTGGPPGELFF.

The V call is TRBV5-6, the J call TRBJ2-5; no definite D call. Germline CDR1 and CDR2: SGHDT and YYEEEE. Trimming took off 2 bases at V and 1 base at J, with 3 bases between the two ends. This CDR3 region has 12 residues. In nucleotides, the CDR3 is TGTGCCAGCAGCTTCATCCAAGAGACCCAGTACTTC. Encoded protein: CASSFIQETQYF.

V and J are TRBV27 and TRBJ2-5; D is ambiguous. Trimming pared 10 bases from V and 2 bases from J, leaving 20 bases between. This CDR3 has 15 residues. The germline V gene has CDR1 MNHEY and CDR2 SMNVEV (reference sequence). Here the CDR3 reads CATRGVGLQQETQYF. CDR3 DNA sequence: TGTGCCACCCGCGGCGTAGGTCTGCAACAAGAGACCCAGTACTTC.

This chain links TRBV6-4 with TRBJ2-1, with TRBD2 identical over 9 bases. This CDR3 spans 17 amino acids. V was clipped by 0 bases and J by 4 bases; unmatched bases: 7. In germline, CDR1 is MRHNA, CDR2 SNTAGT. This chain's CDR3 is CASSDSEQRGDYNEQFF. The CDR3 DNA follows: TGTGCCAGCAGTGACTCTGAACAGCGGGGGGATTACAATGAGCAGTTCTTC.

J is TRBJ2-1 and V is TRBV11-2; TRBD2 agrees at 10 bases. J gave up 3 bases and V 5 bases, and 16 bases lay outside the gene matches. This CDR3 has 19 residues. Germline V gene data show CDR1 as SGHAT and CDR2 as FQNNGV. The CDR3 DNA reads TGTGCCAGCAGCCCCGGACTAGCGGAACCAGTTTGGAACTACAATGAGCAGTTCTTC. Amino acid sequence: CASSPGLAEPVWNYNEQFF.

This clone was counted between two and nine times. The rearrangement uses TRBV6-6 and TRBJ1-1, with no clear D. Germline-derived CDR1 and CDR2 are MNHNY and SVGAGI (reference sequence). Trimming pared 0 bases from V and 1 base from J, leaving 12 bases between. The CDR3 totals 16 residues. The CDR3 is CASSYSIPRQNTEAFF. The CDR3 DNA sequence: TGTGCCAGCAGTTACTCGATACCGCGGCAGAACACTGAAGCTTTCTTT.

The V gene is TRBV27, the J gene TRBJ2-1; D is perhaps TRBD2 (6 bases). V lost 6 bases to trimming and J lost 5 bases, with 17 bases between them. This CDR3 comprises 15 residues. CDR1 is MNHEY and CDR2 is SMNVEV in the germline V gene (reference sequence). The CDR3 loop is CASSKGLAQNNEQFF. CDR3 bases: TGTGCCAGCAGCAAGGGGCTAGCGCAAAACAATGAGCAGTTCTTC.

The chain uses TRBV10-3 and TRBJ2-7; D may be TRBD2 (7 bases). The V end was cut by 5 bases, the J end by 7 bases, with 12 bases between. The germline V gene has CDR1 ENHRY and CDR2 SYGVKD. The CDR3 contains 12 residues. The CDR3 bases are TGTGCCATCAGTTTAGGGGGGGCTGAGCAGTACTTC. Translation gives CAISLGGAEQYF.

The V call is TRBV6-5, the J call TRBJ2-1; possibly TRBD1 for D (6 bases). Germline assignment: CDR1 MNHEY and CDR2 SVGAGI. V lost 2 bases and J 7 bases, leaving 9 bases between the germline ends. This CDR3 comprises 13 residues. The CDR3 sequence is CASSYGQGNEQFF. For the CDR3, the DNA is TGTGCCAGCAGTTACGGTCAGGGGAATGAGCAGTTCTTC.

The V and J genes are TRBV4-3 and TRBJ1-5; D possibly corresponds to TRBD1 (6 bases). Germline CDR1 and CDR2: LGHNA and YSLEER. V was trimmed by 1 base and J by 7 bases, leaving 14 bases between them. The CDR3 runs 15 residues. CDR3 loop: CASSQGAGGGQPQHF. CDR3 bases: TGCGCCAGCAGCCAAGGGGCGGGGGGCGGCCAGCCCCAGCATTTT.

The chain has TRBV4-3 and TRBJ2-1; 8 bases align to TRBD2. V lost 8 bases, J lost 0 bases, and 9 bases stayed unmatched. Germline assignment: CDR1 LGHNA and CDR2 YSLEER. This CDR3 is built from 16 residues. The CDR3 reads CASGRGGSSSYNEQFF. Here the CDR3 DNA reads TGCGCCAGCGGTCGGGGGGGGTCGAGCTCCTACAATGAGCAGTTCTTC.